Following are 27 T cell receptor beta chains from one sample sequenced in a study of response to subunit inactivated influenza vaccine. TCRdb analysed the RT-PCR reads with MiXCR anew, one entry per CDR3 protein. Among 500,000 to 550,000 distinct CDR3 sequences, 7.6% were seen once, and the ten largest hold roughly 13%. Here the sequenced sample was PBMCs from blood, taken around 25 months after vaccination. The receptors shown here come from a man in his fifties or sixties who received an inactivated influenza vaccine.

This clonotype was counted many times. This rearrangement joins TRBV4-2 to TRBJ1-4; 7 bases agree with TRBD1. Germline V gene sequence: CDR1 LGHNA, CDR2 YNFKEQ. With V trimmed by 1 base and J by 4 bases, 6 bases remained unmatched. The CDR3 runs to 16 residues. This CDR3 reads CASSQVLTGLNEKLFF. The CDR3 region has the DNA TGTGCCAGCAGCCAAGTCCTGACAGGGCTTAATGAAAAACTGTTTTTT.

This clonotype was counted only a few times. This rearrangement joins TRBV20-1 to TRBJ1-2; TRBD1 matches 8 bases. The CDR3 covers 15 residues. CDR1 and CDR2 from the germline V gene are DFQATT and SNEGSKA (reference sequence). V was clipped by 6 bases and J by 6 bases; unmatched bases: 15. This CDR3 reads CSARPLGQGSDGYTF. DNA for the CDR3: TGCAGTGCAAGACCCCTTGGACAGGGAAGTGATGGCTACACCTTC.

This clonotype was picked up a small number of times. The chain employs TRBV10-3 and TRBJ1-4; 8 nucleotides agree with TRBD1. V lost 2 bases, J lost 4 bases, and 9 bases stayed unmatched. The CDR3 extends over 17 amino acids. CDR1 and CDR2 from the germline V gene are ENHRY and SYGVKD. CDR3 in amino acids: CAISETGQGTGNEKLFF. The CDR3 DNA reads TGTGCCATCAGTGAGACAGGACAGGGTACGGGTAATGAAAAACTGTTTTTT.

This clonotype was counted many times. This chain uses TRBV5-1 with TRBJ1-1, with no clear D. There are 13 residues in the CDR3. With 5 bases removed from V and 3 bases from J, the gap between germline ends came to 11 bases. The germline V gene has CDR1 SGHRS and CDR2 YFSETQ. For the CDR3, the DNA is TGCGCCAGCAGGCCAGACACCTACACTGAAGCTTTCTTT. Its protein is CASRPDTYTEAFF.

This rearrangement joins TRBV7-2 to TRBJ2-3; 10 nucleotides line up with TRBD2. In germline, CDR1 is SGHTA, CDR2 FQGNSA. The J segment lost 5 bases and the V segment lost 2 bases, leaving 7 bases of the junction unmatched. This CDR3 region has 16 residues. Here the CDR3 reads CASSLSQREGQDTQYF. The DNA for the CDR3 is TGTGCCAGCAGCTTATCCCAGCGGGAGGGCCAAGATACGCAGTATTTT.

This clonotype was detected a few times. This chain joins TRBV3-1 and TRBJ2-1; no firm D call. Germline loops: CDR1 LGHDT, CDR2 YNNKEL (reference sequence). The V end lost 0 bases, the J end lost 5 bases, and 8 bases lay between the germline ends. The length of the CDR3 is 14 residues. The CDR3 region is CASSQDVINNEQFF. For the CDR3, the DNA is TGTGCCAGCAGCCAAGATGTAATCAACAATGAGCAGTTCTTC.

In its sample, this clonotype was seen many times. The chain recombines TRBV7-2 with TRBJ2-1; unclear D gene. Germline CDR1 SGHTA, CDR2 FQGNSA. Trimming took off 5 bases at V and 7 bases at J, with 12 bases between the two ends. CDR3 length: 13 residues. CDR3 amino acids: CASSPGLKNEQFF. CDR3 DNA: TGTGCCAGCAGCCCCGGTCTTAAAAATGAGCAGTTCTTC. The whole variable domain, remainder taken from reference TRBV7-2 and TRBJ2-1, is GAGVSQSPSNKVTEKGKDVELRCDPISGHTALYWYRQSLGQGLEFLIYFQGNSAPDKSGLPSDRFSAERTGGSVSTLTIQRTQQEDSAVYLCASSPGLKNEQFFGPGTRLTVL.

This clonotype was observed many times. The chain carries TRBV20-1 and TRBJ2-1; 12 bases fit TRBD2. Losses at the gene ends were 2 bases for V and 6 bases for J; bases not matched to a gene: 8. Germline CDR1 and CDR2: DFQATT and SNEGSKA (reference sequence). CDR3 length equals 16 residues. For the CDR3, the DNA is TGCAGTGCTAGAACCCTAGCGGGAGGGGGACCCAATGAGCAGTTCTTC. Translated: CSARTLAGGGPNEQFF.

The CDR3 DNA follows: TGTGCCAGCAGCTGGCCGGGACACTTACCCCCTAGCACTCCAGATACGCAGTATTTT. Encoded protein: CASSWPGHLPPSTPDTQYF. This chain links TRBV7-8 with TRBJ2-3; maybe TRBD1 (6 bases). The V gene lost 4 bases and the J gene lost 4 bases, with 27 bases spanning the gap. CDR3 length: 19 residues. Germline V gene data show CDR1 as SGHVS and CDR2 as FQNEAQ.

This clonotype turned up a few times. The chain employs TRBV6-1 and TRBJ2-1; D may be TRBD2 (6 bases). CDR1 is MNHNS, CDR2 SASEGT, per germline. This CDR3 spans 14 amino acids. With 5 bases removed from V and 9 bases from J, the gap between germline ends came to 17 bases. The CDR3 spells CASSPLGGPGEQFF. CDR3 bases: TGTGCCAGCAGTCCCCTCGGAGGGCCGGGTGAGCAGTTCTTC.

This clonotype has only a few counts. The chain has TRBV4-1 and TRBJ2-2, with TRBD1 identical over 9 bases. V lost 5 bases to trimming and J lost 1 base; unmatched junction nucleotides: 14. The CDR3 loop spans 19 amino acids. The V gene's germline CDR1 is MGHRA and CDR2 YSYEKL. The DNA for the CDR3 is TGCGCCAGCAGCGTTCCGTACCGGGACAGGGCTAAGAACACCGGGGAGCTGTTTTTT. Translated: CASSVPYRDRAKNTGELFF.

DNA of the CDR3: TGTGCCAGCTGCTCAGTTAATGAAAAACTGTTTTTT. As protein: CASCSVNEKLFF. The rearrangement links TRBV28 to TRBJ1-4, with no clear D. Germline loops: CDR1 MDHEN, CDR2 SYDVKM. The CDR3 is made up of 12 amino acids. Trimming pared 8 bases from V and 4 bases from J, leaving 8 bases between.

The chain's CDR3 is CAINKVAGGLIYEQYF. The CDR3 DNA sequence: TGTGCCATCAATAAGGTAGCGGGGGGCCTTATCTACGAGCAGTACTTC. V is TRBV28 and J is TRBJ2-7; 10 bases are shared with TRBD2. J gave up 3 bases and V 10 bases, and 15 bases lay outside the gene matches. The germline CDR1 and CDR2 sequences are MDHEN and SYDVKM. The CDR3 spans 16 residues.

There are many counts of this clonotype. This rearrangement joins TRBV20-1 to TRBJ2-1; TRBD2 aligns across 9 bases. Germline CDR1 and CDR2: DFQATT and SNEGSKA (reference sequence). There are 15 residues in the CDR3. V lost 0 bases and J lost 8; bases outside the gene matches: 8. The CDR3 is CSARDLQREVYEQFF. The CDR3 bases are TGCAGTGCTAGAGATCTTCAGCGGGAGGTCTATGAGCAGTTCTTC.

This clonotype has a count of ten or more. The V and J genes are TRBV3-1 and TRBJ2-7; tentatively, D is TRBD2 (5 bases). The length of the CDR3 is 13 residues. V shed 4 bases and J shed 7 bases, with 14 bases lying between them. Germline V gives CDR1 LGHDT, CDR2 YNNKEL (reference sequence). The chain's CDR3 is CASSRTGRGEQYF. CDR3 DNA: TGTGCCAGCAGCCGCACGGGTCGAGGGGAGCAGTACTTC.

This clonotype occurred many times. The rearrangement links TRBV12-3 or TRBV12-4 to TRBJ2-5; 8 bases map to TRBD1. The J segment lost 5 bases and the V segment lost 6 bases, leaving 8 bases of the junction unmatched. The CDR3 has 14 amino acids. The CDR3 DNA sequence: TGTGCCAGCAGCCGACAGGGGATGGGGGAGACCCAGTACTTC. Protein product: CASSRQGMGETQYF.

The CDR3 sequence: CASSIRQGTDTQYF. The DNA of the CDR3 is TGCGCCAGCAGCATCCGACAGGGAACAGATACGCAGTATTTT. The J gene is TRBJ2-3, the V gene TRBV5-1, with 7 bases that match TRBD1. Germline V lookup: CDR1 SGHRS, CDR2 YFSETQ. The trim removed 4 bases at V and 3 bases at J, leaving 5 bases unmatched. CDR3 length: 14 residues.

V gene TRBV4-2 combines with J gene TRBJ2-5, with 11 bases matching TRBD2. Trimming cost V 1 base and J 1 base; bases outside gene matches: 2. The germline CDR1 and CDR2 sequences are LGHNA and YNFKEQ. CDR3 length: 16 amino acids. DNA for the CDR3: TGTGCCAGCAGCCAAGTTCTAGCGGGGGGCCAAGAGACCCAGTACTTC. Translated, it gives CASSQVLAGGQETQYF.

V gene TRBV5-1 combines with J gene TRBJ1-2; maybe TRBD1 (5 bases). Trimming took 0 bases from V and 0 from J, leaving 9 bases between them. The CDR3 contains 15 residues. CDR1 is SGHRS and CDR2 is YFSETQ in the germline V gene. The CDR3 spells CASSLGDATNYGYTF. The CDR3 DNA reads TGCGCCAGCAGCTTGGGGGACGCAACTAACTATGGCTACACCTTC.

The chain couples TRBV29-1 to TRBJ2-1; possibly TRBD1 for D (6 bases). The CDR3 totals 13 residues. From germline, CDR1 is SQVTM and CDR2 ANQGSEA. Trimming shortened V by 3 bases and J by 6 bases, and 12 bases separated the two germline ends. CDR3 nucleotide sequence: TGCAGCGTTGACAGGGGCGTCGGCAATGAGCAGTTCTTC. Amino acids: CSVDRGVGNEQFF.

This clonotype was observed at least ten times. The chain combines TRBV7-2 with TRBJ2-7; tentatively, D is TRBD1 or TRBD2 (6 bases each). This CDR3 contains 15 residues. The germline gives CDR1 SGHTA, CDR2 FQGNSA. V was cut by 6 bases and J by 3 bases, with 18 bases left in between. In DNA, the CDR3 is TGTGCCAGCAGTGTCGTTGGGGGGCAGTACTACGAGCAGTACTTC. Protein: CASSVVGGQYYEQYF.

The rearrangement uses TRBV7-6 and TRBJ1-3, with unresolved D. CDR3 length equals 11 residues. Germline values: CDR1 SGHVS, CDR2 FNYEAQ. V lost 0 bases to trimming and J lost 14 bases, with 8 bases between them. The CDR3: CASSLASVLYF. For the CDR3, the DNA is TGTGCCAGCAGCTTAGCTTCGGTTCTATATTTT. The variable domain in full, completed from reference TRBV7-6 and TRBJ1-3, reads GAGVSQSPRYKVTKRGQDVALRCDPISGHVSLYWYRQALGQGPEFLTYFNYEAQQDKSGLPNDRFSAERPEGSISTLTIQRTEQRDSAMYRCASSLASVLYFGEGSWLTVV.

The V call is TRBV15, the J call TRBJ2-7, with 7 bases that match TRBD1. The V gene end was trimmed by 1 base and the J gene end by 2 bases; junction bases not matched to a gene: 5. Germline CDR1 is LNHNV and CDR2 is YYDKDF (reference sequence). This CDR3 has 15 amino acids. In DNA, the CDR3 is TGTGCCACCAGCAGAGTTCCAGGGGGTCCCTACGAGCAGTACTTC. It is translated as CATSRVPGGPYEQYF.

This clonotype was seen a few times. The chain employs TRBV27 and TRBJ1-1, with 7 bases matching TRBD1. The CDR3 loop spans 13 amino acids. Trimming at V came to 6 bases and at J to 9 bases, leaving 10 bases not matched to a gene. Germline values: CDR1 MNHEY, CDR2 SMNVEV (reference sequence). CDR3 nucleotides: TGTGCCAGCAGCTACATCTTGGGACAGCAAGCTTTCTTT. Amino acids: CASSYILGQQAFF.

The chain carries TRBV6-1 and TRBJ1-2; a weak D match, TRBD1 (6 bases). V lost 6 bases, J lost 4 bases, and 12 bases lay in between. The CDR3 has 13 amino acids. The germline CDR1 and CDR2 sequences are MNHNS and SASEGT. CDR3 region: CASRSGVRYGYTF. The CDR3 DNA follows: TGTGCCAGCAGGTCAGGGGTACGCTATGGCTACACCTTC.

The chain carries TRBV6-1 and TRBJ2-1, with 12 nucleotides matching TRBD1. This CDR3 is built from 18 residues. V shed 6 bases, J shed 8 bases, and the junction held 17 bases outside the gene matches. Per germline, CDR1 MNHNS and CDR2 SASEGT. The CDR3 DNA reads TGTGCCAGCAGCACCCCGGGACAGGGGGCGCCCGCGGTCTATGAGCAGTTCTTC. This sequence encodes CASSTPGQGAPAVYEQFF.

V is TRBV4-2 and J is TRBJ2-5; D unclear. The germline CDR1 and CDR2 sequences are LGHNA and YNFKEQ. V was clipped by 0 bases and J by 2 bases, with 7 bases between them. This CDR3 is 14 amino acids long. The CDR3 loop reads CASSQDGSQETQYF. CDR3 nucleotide sequence: TGTGCCAGCAGCCAAGACGGCAGTCAAGAGACCCAGTACTTC.